This T cell receptor beta chain was captured by sequencing in a study of blood T cell repertoires in COVID-19. TCRdb keeps only in-frame clones here, not all; method: immunoSEQ multiplex PCR. The table records roughly 50,000 clones, 91% of them present only once. The CDR3 extends over 16 amino acids. V gave up 5 bases and J gave up 5 bases; unmatched junction bases: 11. From germline, CDR1 is MDHEN and CDR2 SYDVKM. This sequence joins TRBV28 and TRBJ2-5; TRBD2 aligns across 10 bases. This TCR was sampled from a woman aged 60-75 years with active or convalescent COVID-19. The material sequenced was peripheral blood. The CDR3 loop reads CASSPTSGSRLETQYF. CDR3 in DNA: TGTGCCAGCAGTCCGACTAGCGGGTCGAGGTTGGAGACCCAGTACTTC. The variable domain in full, completed from reference TRBV28 and TRBJ2-5, reads DVKVTQSSRYLVKRTGEKVFLECVQDMDHENMFWYRQDPGLGLRLIYFSYDVKMKEKGDIPEGYSVSREKKERFSLILESASTNQTSMYLCASSPTSGSRLETQYFGPGTRLLVL.